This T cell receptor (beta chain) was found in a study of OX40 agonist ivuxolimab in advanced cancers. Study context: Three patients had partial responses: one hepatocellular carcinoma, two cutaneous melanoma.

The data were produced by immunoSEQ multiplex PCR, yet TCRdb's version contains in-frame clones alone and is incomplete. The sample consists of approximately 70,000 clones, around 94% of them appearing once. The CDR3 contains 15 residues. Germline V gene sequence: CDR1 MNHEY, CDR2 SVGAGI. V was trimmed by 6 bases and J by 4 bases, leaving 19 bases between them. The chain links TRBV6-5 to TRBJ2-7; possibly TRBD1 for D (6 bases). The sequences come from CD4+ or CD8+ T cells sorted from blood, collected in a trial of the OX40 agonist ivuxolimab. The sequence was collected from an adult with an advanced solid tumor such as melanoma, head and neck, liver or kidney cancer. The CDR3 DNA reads TGTGCCAGCAGCCCAGGGGTTTACCTCCTTTACGAGCAGTACTTC. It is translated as CASSPGVYLLYEQYF.